These T cell receptor beta chains were read from a single sample in a study of post-analysis software for immune sequencing data. TCRdb fed the PCR reads into MiXCR, producing one record per CDR3 protein. The sample shows around 700,000 distinct CDR3 sequences, approximately 60% of them seen only once. The specimen was blood. These receptors were taken from a girl aged 2-10 years with multiple sclerosis. Each CDR3 is given with its conserved first and last residue. A D gene is named only where the DNA matches it firmly. Size tells how often a clone was seen (once, few, many) or the class of an expanded clone, and some rows leave it out.

D gene	V gene	clone size	J gene	CDR3 protein	CDR3 DNA
-	TRBV7-7	-	TRBJ2-5	CASSLNREETQYF	TGTGCCAGCAGCCTCAACAGGGAAGAGACCCAGTACTTC
-	TRBV12-3/TRBV12-4	-	TRBJ1-2	CASSFVKQKTNYGYTF	TGTGCCAGCAGTTTTGTTAAACAGAAAACTAACTATGGCTACACCTTC
TRBD1	TRBV6-2/TRBV6-3	-	TRBJ1-5	CASSRDRGSYQPQHF	TGTGCCAGCAGTCGGGACAGGGGAAGTTATCAGCCCCAGCATTTT
-	TRBV5-1	many	TRBJ1-2	CASSRGTDYGYTF	TGCGCCAGCAGCCGGGGCACCGACTATGGCTACACCTTC
TRBD1	TRBV7-9	-	TRBJ1-2	CASSLDGTGYDYDYTF	TGTGCCAGCAGCTTAGACGGGACAGGGTACGACTATGACTACACCTTC
-	TRBV27	few	TRBJ1-1	CASSFGGANTEAFF	TGTGCCAGCAGTTTCGGGGGGGCTAACACTGAAGCTTTCTTT
-	TRBV5-1	-	TRBJ2-3	CASTLRAEKDTQYF	TGCGCCAGCACCCTTCGGGCGGAGAAAGATACGCAGTATTTT
TRBD2	TRBV6-5	-	TRBJ2-3	CASSYRLPGTSGSPDTQYF	TGTGCCAGCAGTTACCGTCTTCCCGGGACTAGCGGGAGTCCAGATACGCAGTATTTT
TRBD2	TRBV12-3/TRBV12-4	-	TRBJ2-5	CASSMRTSGQTQYF	TGTGCCAGCAGTATGCGGACTAGCGGGCAGACCCAGTACTTC
-	TRBV19	-	TRBJ1-2	CASSIRDGGGYGYTF	TGTGCCAGTAGTATAAGGGACGGCGGGGGCTATGGCTACACCTTC
-	TRBV7-9	-	TRBJ2-4	CASSLDPGPQYF	TGTGCCAGCAGCTTAGACCCTGGCCCCCAGTACTTC
-	TRBV5-5	once	TRBJ2-1	CASSLARAGRYNEQFF	TGTGCCAGCAGCTTGGCCAGGGCGGGAAGGTACAATGAGCAGTTCTTC
-	TRBV5-1	-	TRBJ2-1	CASKASMAANEQFF	TGCGCCAGCAAAGCGTCCATGGCGGCCAATGAGCAGTTCTTC
-	TRBV7-3	few	TRBJ2-4	CASSLSTGFIQYF	TGTGCCAGCAGCCTCTCGACAGGTTTCATTCAGTACTTC
-	TRBV2	once	TRBJ1-5	CASSDPPSYSNQPQHF	TGTGCCAGCAGTGACCCCCCCAGTTATAGCAATCAGCCCCAGCATTTT
-	TRBV29-1	few	TRBJ2-1	CSGRAAYNEQFF	TGCAGCGGTCGGGCAGCATACAATGAGCAGTTCTTC
-	TRBV18	-	TRBJ2-1	CASSPSADSLDEQFF	TGTGCCAGCTCACCATCCGCGGACAGCTTGGATGAGCAGTTCTTC
-	TRBV7-9	-	TRBJ2-7	CASSLGQYTYEQYF	TGTGCCAGCAGCTTAGGACAGTATACCTACGAGCAGTACTTC
TRBD2	TRBV20-1	-	TRBJ2-1	CSAPWGAGVGNEQFF	TGCAGTGCCCCCTGGGGAGCGGGAGTGGGTAATGAGCAGTTCTTC
TRBD2	TRBV6-5	-	TRBJ2-7	CASSRGLAGGFEQYF	TGTGCCAGCAGCCGAGGACTAGCGGGAGGATTCGAGCAGTACTTC
-	TRBV5-6	-	TRBJ2-3	CASSLGGRVSTDTQYF	TGTGCCAGCAGCTTGGGGGGGCGGGTCTCCACAGATACGCAGTATTTT
-	TRBV7-6	-	TRBJ2-1	CVSSLLDSALMYNGQFF	TGTGTCAGCAGCCTACTGGACAGCGCCCTTATGTACAATGGGCAGTTCTTC
TRBD1	TRBV10-3	-	TRBJ1-1	CAITAGPGQGSTEAFF	TGTGCCATCACAGCTGGCCCGGGACAGGGGTCCACTGAAGCTTTCTTT
-	TRBV7-2	few	TRBJ1-2	CASSLDGANYGYTF	TGTGCCAGCAGCTTAGATGGGGCTAACTATGGCTACACCTTC
TRBD1	TRBV20-1	few	TRBJ1-2	CSAQQGIGYGYTF	TGCAGTGCTCAACAGGGGATTGGCTATGGCTACACCTTC
TRBD2	TRBV5-1	-	TRBJ2-3	CASSMGLAQIITDTQYF	TGCGCCAGCAGCATGGGACTAGCCCAAATAATCACGGATACGCAGTATTTT
-	TRBV6-5	few	TRBJ2-7	CASSYSTTYEQYF	TGTGCCAGCAGTTACTCGACAACCTACGAGCAGTACTTC
-	TRBV2	once	TRBJ2-1	CASSLTGHNEQFF	TGTGCCAGCAGTTTGACAGGACACAATGAGCAGTTCTTC
-	TRBV15	-	TRBJ2-1	CATSRGQGTRAVEQFF	TGTGCCACCAGCAGAGGTCAGGGGACGAGGGCAGTAGAGCAGTTCTTC
-	TRBV7-9	-	TRBJ2-1	CASSFSTNEQFF	TGTGCCAGCAGCTTCAGCACCAATGAGCAGTTCTTC
-	TRBV7-2	-	TRBJ2-3	CASSVGLSSTDAQYF	TGTGCCAGCAGCGTTGGCCTTTCTAGCACAGATGCGCAGTATTTT
TRBD1	TRBV3-1	once	TRBJ2-6	CASSTRLLRQGATNVLTF	TGTGCCAGCAGCACACGCCTACTGAGACAGGGTGCAACGAACGTCCTGACTTTC
TRBD2	TRBV7-8	-	TRBJ2-1	CASTRGLASYNEQFF	TGTGCCAGCACCCGGGGACTAGCAAGCTACAATGAGCAGTTCTTC
-	TRBV20-1	-	TRBJ2-7	CSARGQVGFYEQYF	TGCAGTGCTAGAGGACAGGTCGGCTTCTACGAGCAGTACTTC
-	TRBV7-7	-	TRBJ2-3	CASSPGDGGDTQYF	TGTGCCAGCAGCCCGGGGGACGGGGGAGATACGCAGTATTTT
TRBD2	TRBV5-1	few	TRBJ2-1	CASSSLADSYNEQFF	TGCGCCAGCAGCTCGCTAGCGGACTCCTACAATGAGCAGTTCTTC
-	TRBV12-3/TRBV12-4	few	TRBJ2-3	CASSFVPDTQYF	TGTGCCAGCAGTTTTGTCCCCGATACGCAGTATTTT
-	TRBV7-9	-	TRBJ2-3	CASSYLVTGGGSTDTQYF	TGTGCCAGCAGCTACCTTGTAACAGGTGGGGGATCAACAGATACGCAGTATTTT
TRBD2	TRBV3-1	-	TRBJ2-7	CASSQDLLAGDNEQYF	TGTGCCAGCAGCCAAGATCTCCTAGCGGGAGATAACGAGCAGTACTTC
TRBD1	TRBV10-3	-	TRBJ1-2	CAISTGQDIYGYTF	TGTGCCATCAGTACGGGACAGGACATCTATGGCTACACCTTC
-	TRBV6-6	-	TRBJ2-6	CASSYSPGSGGANVLTF	TGTGCCAGCAGTTACTCACCAGGGTCTGGTGGGGCCAACGTCCTGACTTTC
-	TRBV6-2/TRBV6-3	few	TRBJ2-1	CASSYGGNYNEQFF	TGTGCCAGCAGTTACGGGGGGAATTACAATGAGCAGTTCTTC
-	TRBV20-1	-	TRBJ1-2	CRAETGNYGYTF	TGCAGGGCCGAAACAGGGAACTATGGCTACACCTTC
TRBD2	TRBV19	-	TRBJ2-5	CASSTGSGGRPETQYF	TGTGCCAGTAGTACGGGTAGCGGGGGGCGACCGGAGACCCAGTACTTC
-	TRBV29-1	-	TRBJ2-7	CSVSDWPEQYF	TGCAGCGTGTCGGATTGGCCCGAGCAGTACTTC
-	TRBV6-4	few	TRBJ2-1	CASSDGGSYNEQFF	TGTGCCAGCAGTGATGGAGGCTCCTACAATGAGCAGTTCTTC
TRBD1	TRBV6-5	-	TRBJ2-5	CASRTGGPSRDQYF	TGTGCCAGCAGGACAGGGGGCCCGTCCCGCGACCAGTACTTC
-	TRBV9	few	TRBJ2-1	CASSVAPWFSSYNEQFF	TGTGCCAGCAGCGTCGCGCCCTGGTTTAGCTCCTACAATGAGCAGTTCTTC
-	TRBV5-1	once	TRBJ2-7	CASSPDDSGYEQYF	TGCGCCAGCAGCCCGGACGACAGCGGCTACGAGCAGTACTTC
TRBD1	TRBV5-5	-	TRBJ2-1	CASSRRAGTGAYNEQFF	TGTGCCAGCAGCCGCCGCGCCGGGACAGGGGCCTACAATGAGCAGTTCTTC
TRBD1	TRBV12-3/TRBV12-4	once	TRBJ2-7	CASRSNRGSYEQYF	TGTGCCAGCAGGTCAAACAGGGGATCCTACGAGCAGTACTTC